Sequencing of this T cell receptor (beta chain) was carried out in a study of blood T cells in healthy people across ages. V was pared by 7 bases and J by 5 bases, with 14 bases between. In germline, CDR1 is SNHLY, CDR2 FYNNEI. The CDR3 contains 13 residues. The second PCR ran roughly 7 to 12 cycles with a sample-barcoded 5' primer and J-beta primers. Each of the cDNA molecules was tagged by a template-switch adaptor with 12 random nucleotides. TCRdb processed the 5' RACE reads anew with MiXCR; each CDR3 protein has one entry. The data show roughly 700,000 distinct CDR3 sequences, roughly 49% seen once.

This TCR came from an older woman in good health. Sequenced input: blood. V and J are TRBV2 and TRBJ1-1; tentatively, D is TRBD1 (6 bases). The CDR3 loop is CASKKGEGTEAFF. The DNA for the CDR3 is TGTGCCAGCAAAAAGGGGGAGGGGACTGAAGCTTTCTTT.